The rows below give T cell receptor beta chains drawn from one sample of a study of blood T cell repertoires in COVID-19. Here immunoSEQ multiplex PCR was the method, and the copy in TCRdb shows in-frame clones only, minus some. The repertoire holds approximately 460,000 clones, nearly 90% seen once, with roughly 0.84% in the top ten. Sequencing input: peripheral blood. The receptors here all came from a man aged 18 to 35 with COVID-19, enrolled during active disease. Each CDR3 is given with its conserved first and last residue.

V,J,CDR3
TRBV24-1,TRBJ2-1,CATSGQGPRIDNEQFF
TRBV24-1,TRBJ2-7,CATSDYSAGEQYF
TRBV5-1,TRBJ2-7,CASSLKTDSVEQYF
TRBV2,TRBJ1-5,CASSNRGLGNQPQHF
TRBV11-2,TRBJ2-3,CASSLVERGSTDTQYF
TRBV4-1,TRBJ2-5,CASSRSRTEETQYF
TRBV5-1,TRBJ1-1,CASTMATTANTEAFF
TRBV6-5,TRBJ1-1,CASTPGGGANTEAFF
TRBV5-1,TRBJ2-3,CASSPSGRTDTQYF
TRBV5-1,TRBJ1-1,CASSYQQGVGNTEAFF
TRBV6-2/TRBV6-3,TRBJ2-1,CASSYSATGTGYEQFF
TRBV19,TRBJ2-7,CASSTLGYEQYF
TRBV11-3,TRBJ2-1,CASSSPGQTNNEQFF
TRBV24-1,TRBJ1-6,CATVDRIDSPLHF
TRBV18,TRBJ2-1,CASSPGTSGKGSYNEQFF
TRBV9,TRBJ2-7,CASSADFYEQYF
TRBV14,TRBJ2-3,CASSNRDSDTQYF
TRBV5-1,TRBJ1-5,CASSVGTGEINQPQHF
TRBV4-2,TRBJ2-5,CASSPGGPEETQYF
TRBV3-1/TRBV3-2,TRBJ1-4,CASSLRRGTATNEKLFF
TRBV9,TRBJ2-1,CASSPPPGGATYNEQFF
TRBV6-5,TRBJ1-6,CASLGTVVISPLHF
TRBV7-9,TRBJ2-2,CASSLAGTGYTGELFF
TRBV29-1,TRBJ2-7,CSARGGEQYF
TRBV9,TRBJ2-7,CASSSRGGASEQYF
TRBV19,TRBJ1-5,CASRFVGGAEQPQHF
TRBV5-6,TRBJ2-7,CASNPGQGPLEQYF
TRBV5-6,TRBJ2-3,CASSLGSGGHTDTQYF
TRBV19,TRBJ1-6,CASSIRAGYNSPLHF
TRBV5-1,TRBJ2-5,CASSSGLEGETQYF
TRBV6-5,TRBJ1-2,CASSSYQQNYGYTF
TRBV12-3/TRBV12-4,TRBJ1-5,CASSFQGRRPQHF
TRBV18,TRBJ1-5,CASSGSSGNQPQHF
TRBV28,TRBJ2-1,CASSFLGQPRLAGESYEQFF
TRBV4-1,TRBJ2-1,CASSRDAGGLGNEQFF
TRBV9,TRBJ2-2,CASSVDFRGTNTGELFF
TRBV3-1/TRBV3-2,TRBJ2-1,CASRRTGVFYNEQFF
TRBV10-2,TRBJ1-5,CASSLGRDNQPQHF
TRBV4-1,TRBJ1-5,CASSQAPGSNQPQHF
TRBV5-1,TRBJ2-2,CASSFSSGGTGELFF
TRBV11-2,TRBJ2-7,CASSHRDRAGQYF
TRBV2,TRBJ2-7,CASRVTSEQYF
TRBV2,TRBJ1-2,CASSFEHGYTF
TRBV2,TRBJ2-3,CASSAGTGATDTQYF
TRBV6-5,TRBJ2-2,CASYRQGGGELFF
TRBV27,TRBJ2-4,CASTPPGEDRRNIQYF
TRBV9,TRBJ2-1,CASSAAEGLGGNEQFF
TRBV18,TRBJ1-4,CASSPQAGINEKLFF
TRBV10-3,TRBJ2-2,CAVTGQGTGELFF
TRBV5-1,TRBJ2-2,CASRPRPNTGELFF
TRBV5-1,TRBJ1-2,CASTTTGGGYGYTF
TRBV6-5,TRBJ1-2,CASSSPGGQGAAGYTF
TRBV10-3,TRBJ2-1,CAIGGRDNIGNEQFF
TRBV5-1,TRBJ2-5,CASSFGGAGETQYF
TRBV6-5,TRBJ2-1,CASSGKFSYNEQFF
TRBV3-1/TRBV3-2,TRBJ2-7,CASSQDYVAGAYEQYF